A selection of T cell receptor beta chains follows, all from one sample in a study of blood T cell repertoires in COVID-19. The assay was immunoSEQ multiplex PCR, and TCRdb's table has in-frame clones only and misses some. The sample contains just over 350,000 clones, 75% to 90% of which appear only once. The sample consisted of peripheral blood. The receptors shown here come from a woman between 55 and 75 years old with COVID-19, enrolled during active disease. Each CDR3 is given with its conserved first and last residue. D genes are given only for firm matches. The size of a clone is reported for some rows only, either as once, few or many, or as a class for expanded clones.

v_gene	d_gene	abundance	j_gene	CDR3nt	CDR3aa
TRBV7-9	NA	NA	TRBJ1-2	TGTGCCAGCAGCTTAGACGGACAGATCTATGGCTACACCTTC	CASSLDGQIYGYTF
TRBV12-3/TRBV12-4	NA	NA	TRBJ2-3	TGTGCCAGCAGTCTTATACAGGGTACGCAGTATTTT	CASSLIQGTQYF
TRBV9	TRBD2	NA	TRBJ2-1	TGTGCCAGCAGCGTCCGGGGGGGCGACATCGCTGAGCAGTTCTTC	CASSVRGGDIAEQFF
TRBV29-1	NA	NA	TRBJ2-3	TGCAGCGTTGACGCGGGGACCAGCACAGATACGCAGTATTTT	CSVDAGTSTDTQYF
TRBV7-3	TRBD1	NA	TRBJ1-2	TGTGCCAGCAGCGTGGACAGGGGGTACTATGGCTACACCTTC	CASSVDRGYYGYTF
TRBV9	NA	NA	TRBJ2-1	TGTGCCAGCAGCGTAGACGGCGGGGGCCCCTACAATGAGCAGTTCTTC	CASSVDGGGPYNEQFF
TRBV7-9	NA	NA	TRBJ1-1	TGTGCCAGCAGCTTACAGGGGACGAACACTGAAGCTTTCTTT	CASSLQGTNTEAFF
TRBV7-2	TRBD2	once	TRBJ2-7	TGTGCCAGCAGCTTAACGAGCGGGGGCTCCTACGAGCAGTACTTC	CASSLTSGGSYEQYF
TRBV5-1	NA	once	TRBJ1-3	TGCGCCAGCAGCTTGGTAACAGGATCCGGAAACACCATATATTTT	CASSLVTGSGNTIYF
TRBV19	NA	NA	TRBJ1-3	TGTGCCAGTAGTATTAATGGGGCGCCTGGAAACACCATATATTTT	CASSINGAPGNTIYF
TRBV5-1	TRBD2	NA	TRBJ2-2	TGCGCCAGCAGCTCGACTAGCGGGGGTTGGTTCACCGGGGAGCTGTTTTTT	CASSSTSGGWFTGELFF
TRBV5-1	NA	NA	TRBJ1-2	TGCGCCAGCAGTATCGGAGGACAGTCCTATGGCTACACCTTC	CASSIGGQSYGYTF
TRBV5-4	NA	few	TRBJ1-6	TGTGCCAGCAGCCCGGTGTTGGGGGCCGGGGATTCACCCCTCCACTTT	CASSPVLGAGDSPLHF
TRBV6-6	TRBD2	NA	TRBJ2-7	TGTGCCAGCAGCGCAGCGGGGGGGCCCTACGAGCAGTACTTC	CASSAAGGPYEQYF
TRBV5-1	NA	NA	TRBJ2-7	TGCGCCAGCAGCCCATTAGACAGGAGCTCCTACGAGCAGTACTTC	CASSPLDRSSYEQYF
TRBV30	TRBD1	few	TRBJ1-1	TGTGCCTGGAGTACACGGCCGGGACAGATGAACACTGAAGCTTTCTTT	CAWSTRPGQMNTEAFF
TRBV21-1	NA	NA	TRBJ2-7	TGTGCCAGCAGCAAAACCGGGACAAGACCCTACGAGCAGTACTTC	CASSKTGTRPYEQYF
TRBV11-2	NA	NA	TRBJ1-2	TGTGCCAGCAGCTTAGGGGGGCAGCTCTATGGCTACACCTTC	CASSLGGQLYGYTF
TRBV5-1	NA	NA	TRBJ2-7	TGCGCCAGCAGCCTTTACTACGAGCAGTACTTC	CASSLYYEQYF
TRBV19	TRBD2	NA	TRBJ2-1	TGTGCCAGTAGTAGGTGGACTAGCGGAGCCTACAATGAGCAGTTCTTC	CASSRWTSGAYNEQFF
TRBV2	NA	few	TRBJ1-2	TGTGCCAGCAGGGGGGGAATGGGGATAAACTATGGCTACACCTTC	CASRGGMGINYGYTF
TRBV30	NA	NA	TRBJ2-7	TGTGCCTGGAGCGAAATCCACAGGGTATCCTACGAGCAGTACTTC	CAWSEIHRVSYEQYF
TRBV4-3	NA	once	TRBJ2-5	TGCGCCAGCAGCCAAGATCATAAGGGAGTGCATGAGACCCAGTACTTC	CASSQDHKGVHETQYF
TRBV5-1	TRBD1	NA	TRBJ2-2	TGCGCCAGCAGCTTGGGCCCGGGACAGGGGGCTTTCCGGAGCACCGGGGAGCTGTTTTTT	CASSLGPGQGAFRSTGELFF
TRBV12-3/TRBV12-4	NA	NA	TRBJ1-2	TGTGCCAGCAGTTTGGCCGGGTCTTTGGGCTACACCTTC	CASSLAGSLGYTF
TRBV19	TRBD2	NA	TRBJ2-3	TGTGCCAGTAGCCAAACTAGCGCCACTAGCACAGATACGCAGTATTTT	CASSQTSATSTDTQYF
TRBV2	NA	NA	TRBJ1-2	TGTGCCAGCAGTGAAACCCCCACAGGGCTCTATGGCTACACCTTC	CASSETPTGLYGYTF
TRBV9	NA	NA	TRBJ2-2	TGTGCCAGCAGCGTCCTTGCCGGGACATCCACCGGGGAGCTGTTTTTT	CASSVLAGTSTGELFF
TRBV30	NA	NA	TRBJ1-3	TGTGCCTGGAGCCGTCGGGGGGCCGGAAACACCATATATTTT	CAWSRRGAGNTIYF
TRBV13	NA	NA	TRBJ2-2	TGTGCCAGCAGCTTAGGAGGGGGGAACACCGGGGAGCTGTTTTTT	CASSLGGGNTGELFF
TRBV9	NA	NA	TRBJ1-5	TGTGCCAGCAGCCCCTCGGGGTGGAGTCAGCCCCAGCATTTT	CASSPSGWSQPQHF
TRBV30	NA	NA	TRBJ1-4	TGTGCCTGGAGTTATCAGGGGCAGGGAAAACTGTTTTTT	CAWSYQGQGKLFF
TRBV5-8	NA	NA	TRBJ2-7	TGTGCCAGCAGCTTGGAGCCTGCGAGTGAGTACTTC	CASSLEPASEYF
TRBV6-5	NA	NA	TRBJ2-7	TGTGCCAGCAGTTACGGTTTTGGGCAGGGCGAGCAGTACTTC	CASSYGFGQGEQYF
TRBV10-3	NA	NA	TRBJ2-2	TGTGCCATCAGTGGCCAGGGCCTTCCGAACACCGGGGAGCTGTTTTTT	CAISGQGLPNTGELFF
TRBV30	NA	NA	TRBJ1-1	TGTGCCTGGAGCCAGGACAGTAACACTGAAGCTTTCTTT	CAWSQDSNTEAFF
TRBV5-6	TRBD2	NA	TRBJ2-5	TGTGCCAGCAGCCGGCAACGGACTAGCGGGGGGTACCAAGAGACCCAGTACTTC	CASSRQRTSGGYQETQYF
TRBV6-5	NA	NA	TRBJ1-1	TGTGCCAGCAGTTATTTGAGGAACACTGAAGCTTTCTTT	CASSYLRNTEAFF
TRBV19	TRBD1	NA	TRBJ2-7	TGTGCCAGTAGTATAGGGGGACAGAACTACGAGCAGTACTTC	CASSIGGQNYEQYF
TRBV5-1	TRBD2	once	TRBJ2-3	TGCGCCAGCAGCATCCAAGGACTAGCGGGGGGTGAAGATACGCAGTATTTT	CASSIQGLAGGEDTQYF
TRBV7-9	TRBD2	NA	TRBJ2-3	TGTGCCAGCAGCTTAGCGACTAGCGGGGGGGCGAAAGATACGCAGTATTTT	CASSLATSGGAKDTQYF
TRBV5-4	TRBD2	NA	TRBJ2-3	TGTGCCAGCAGCATGACTAGCGGGGGGGATACGCAGTATTTT	CASSMTSGGDTQYF
TRBV13	NA	NA	TRBJ2-7	TGTGCCAGCAGCTTGGGCGCGGGCTACGAGCAGTACTTC	CASSLGAGYEQYF
TRBV2	NA	NA	TRBJ1-1	TGTGCCAGCAGTCGAACGACTGGAAACACTGAAGCTTTCTTT	CASSRTTGNTEAFF
TRBV10-1	NA	NA	TRBJ1-1	TGCGCCAGCAGTGAATCCCGAGCGGGCCCCCATGAAGCTTTCTTT	CASSESRAGPHEAFF
TRBV5-1	TRBD1	NA	TRBJ1-2	TGCGCCAGCAGCTCGCCTCGGGAGGGGGCGAACTATGGCTACACCTTC	CASSSPREGANYGYTF
TRBV18	TRBD1	NA	TRBJ2-7	TGTGCCAGCTCACCAGGGGACAGCTACGAGCAGTACTTC	CASSPGDSYEQYF
TRBV9	NA	few	TRBJ1-2	TGTGCCAGCAGCAGACAGGAAGGCTATGGCTACACCTTC	CASSRQEGYGYTF
TRBV5-6	NA	NA	TRBJ1-5	TGTGCCAGCAGCTTGTGGGCACAGGCCTATAGCAATCAGCCCCAGCATTTT	CASSLWAQAYSNQPQHF
TRBV2	NA	NA	TRBJ2-5	TGTGCCAGCGGGGGGGGCCTTGGTGAGACCCAGTACTTC	CASGGGLGETQYF
TRBV4-2	NA	NA	TRBJ1-5	TGTGCCAGCAGCCAAGATCTGGGGCAGGCCCGTAATCAGCCCCAGCATTTT	CASSQDLGQARNQPQHF
TRBV20-1	TRBD2	NA	TRBJ2-1	TGCAGTGCTAGTACTAGCGGGGGGATATACGATGAGCAGTTCTTC	CSASTSGGIYDEQFF
TRBV30	TRBD1	NA	TRBJ1-3	TGTGCCTGGACGCGGGACAGGGGATTTTCTGGTCGAAACACCATATATTTT	CAWTRDRGFSGRNTIYF
TRBV5-1	NA	NA	TRBJ1-2	TGCGCCAGCAGCTTGGGCTCCAACCAGGGCTACACCTTC	CASSLGSNQGYTF
TRBV5-5	NA	NA	TRBJ1-3	TGTGCCAGCAGCTATCTGACGGGAACCTCTGGAAACACCATATATTTT	CASSYLTGTSGNTIYF